This T cell receptor (beta chain) was obtained from a study of OX40 agonist ivuxolimab in advanced cancers. Study-level information: It was ivuxolimab, an agonistic anti-OX40 (CD134) antibody, that patients were treated with. Mean age around 60 years, range about 23 to 85; 82.7% male.

For this clone: Its cognate antigen is unknown.

Patients with a history of autoimmune disease or on systemic immunosuppression were excluded. Notes on the study in general: Relative to CD4+ cells, CD8+ T cells on average had more expanded clones.

The germline CDR1 and CDR2 sequences are LGHNA and YSLEER. V lost 1 base and J 2 bases, leaving 11 bases between the germline ends. The CDR3 runs to 15 residues. TCRdb keeps only in-frame clones here, not all; method: immunoSEQ multiplex PCR. In the table there are approximately 91,000 clones, roughly nine tenths of which are singletons. The genes are TRBV4-3 and TRBJ1-1; a possible D gene is TRBD1 (5 bases). The TCR originated in an adult with an advanced solid tumor such as melanoma, head and neck, liver or kidney cancer. This sample comprised CD4+ or CD8+ T cells sorted from blood, obtained in a trial of the OX40 agonist ivuxolimab. The CDR3 DNA sequence: TGCGCCAGCAGCCAAGCTGGGACGGGAAACACTGAAGCTTTCTTT. It codes for CASSQAGTGNTEAFF.